This T cell receptor beta chain is drawn from a study of shared clonotypes between healthy human individuals. Points from the study as a whole: Larger estimated richness was generally recorded for naive subsets relative to memory subsets.

This clone was found once. The antigen remains undetermined. Some clones are missing from TCRdb's copy, which holds only in-frame ones; the method was immunoSEQ multiplex PCR. The sample records some 1 million clones, 70% to 80% being singletons. This clonotype was sampled from a man aged 18-30 years in good health. Sequencing used memory CD4+ T cells sorted from blood. Subset indicated: CD45RA-negative fraction.

CDR3 sequence reads: CASSSDRGARTDTQYF. CDR3 DNA sequence: TGTGCCAGCAGTTCGGACAGGGGAGCACGGACAGATACGCAGTATTTT. The chain recombines TRBV28 with TRBJ2-3; 9 bases agree with TRBD1. Germline loops: CDR1 MDHEN, CDR2 SYDVKM. V was pared by 4 bases and J by 3 bases, with 8 bases of the junction left unmatched. The CDR3 runs 16 residues.